Shown below are 27 T cell receptor beta chains from a single sample sequenced in a study of cytomegalovirus exposure and HLA in healthy donors. In the PCR, 60 Vbeta and 13 Jbeta primers were used. The table came from immunoSEQ multiplex PCR; TCRdb's copy has only in-frame clones and leaves some out. The sample holds about 100,000 clones; 78% are singletons and the top ten take around 0.76%. Sequencing was performed on PBMCs. The receptors were sampled from a woman aged 55-70 years in good health and CMV-seronegative.

This chain connects TRBV19 to TRBJ1-5; 9 bases are a match to TRBD1. This CDR3 has 17 residues. In germline, CDR1 is LNHDA, CDR2 SQIVND (reference sequence). After removal of 5 bases from V and 7 bases from J, the junction contained 15 bases not matched to a gene. In DNA form, the CDR3 reads TGTGCCAGTAGTCGGACGACTGGGACAGGGATAAGGCAGCCCCAGCATTTT. Translated: CASSRTTGTGIRQPQHF.

In this sample, this clone turned up a few times. The chain joins TRBV7-6 to TRBJ2-1; 7 bases line up with TRBD1. Germline V lookup: CDR1 SGHVS, CDR2 FNYEAQ. The CDR3 consists of 16 residues. Unmatched junction bases numbered 15, after V lost 5 bases and J lost 8 bases. The CDR3 reads CASSLTGTDVDDEQFF. The DNA of the CDR3 is TGTGCCAGCAGCCTCACCGGGACAGACGTGGACGATGAGCAGTTCTTC.

This chain connects TRBV7-7 to TRBJ2-2; TRBD1 matches at 8 bases. Germline CDR1 and CDR2: SSHAT and FNYEAQ (reference sequence). CDR3 length: 15 amino acids. V dropped 5 bases and J dropped 3; count of bases not matched to a gene: 5. CDR3: CASSKDRVDTGELFF. CDR3 DNA: TGTGCCAGCAGCAAGGACAGGGTTGACACCGGGGAGCTGTTTTTT.

The rearrangement uses TRBV6-1 and TRBJ2-5; TRBD1 matches at 8 bases. Germline trimming cut 7 bases from V and 2 bases from J; bases unmatched to any gene: 9. This CDR3 spans 15 amino acids. Germline loops: CDR1 MNHNS, CDR2 SASEGT. This CDR3 is CASTPVQGAQETQYF. CDR3 in DNA: TGTGCCAGCACCCCCGTGCAGGGGGCTCAAGAGACCCAGTACTTC.

This rearrangement joins TRBV5-1 to TRBJ1-2; TRBD1 aligns across 7 bases. After removal of 4 bases from V and 2 bases from J, the junction contained 2 bases not matched to a gene. The germline gives CDR1 SGHRS, CDR2 YFSETQ. The CDR3 has 13 amino acids. In DNA form, the CDR3 reads TGCGCCAGCAGCCAGGGACAGAACTATGGCTACACCTTC. Its translation is CASSQGQNYGYTF. The whole variable domain, remainder taken from reference TRBV5-1 and TRBJ1-2, is KAGVTQTPRYLIKTRGQQVTLSCSPISGHRSVSWYQQTPGQGLQFLFEYFSETQRNKGNFPGRFSGRQFSNSRSEMNVSTLELGDSALYLCASSQGQNYGYTFGSGTRLTVV.

With respect to this clone: This sample includes further DNA sequences coding for the same CDR3. The V gene is TRBV29-1, the J gene TRBJ1-1; TRBD1 agrees at 8 bases. This CDR3 has 13 amino acids. The germline gives CDR1 SQVTM, CDR2 ANQGSEA. Trimming cost V 6 bases and J 1 base; bases outside gene matches: 4. CDR3 sequence: CSVSTGGNTEAFF. The CDR3 bases are TGCAGCGTCTCAACAGGGGGGAACACTGAAGCTTTCTTT.

The rearrangement joins TRBV5-8 to TRBJ2-7; unclear D gene. The germline V gene has CDR1 SGHTS and CDR2 YDEGEE. V dropped 0 bases and J dropped 2 bases, with 9 bases sitting between them. This CDR3 has 14 residues. In nucleotides, the CDR3 is TGTGCCAGCAGCTTGGACCGCCCAGCCTACGAGCAGTACTTC. Protein: CASSLDRPAYEQYF.

J is TRBJ1-1 and V is TRBV6-6; a weak D match, TRBD1 (5 bases). The CDR3 has 14 residues. Germline lookup yields CDR1 MNHNY and CDR2 SVGAGI (reference sequence). V was clipped by 7 bases and J by 6 bases, with 18 bases between them. For the CDR3, the DNA is TGTGCCAGCACTCCAGGGATTCATTGGTCTGAAGCTTTCTTT. Translating gives CASTPGIHWSEAFF.

J is TRBJ1-4 and V is TRBV7-9; D gene uncertain. V was cut by 8 bases and J by 5 bases, with 15 bases left in between. Germline CDR1 reads SEHNR; CDR2 reads FQNEAQ (reference sequence). This CDR3 is built from 14 residues. The CDR3 here is CASGRGMLNEKLFF. The CDR3 nucleotides are TGTGCCAGCGGCAGAGGAATGCTAAATGAAAAACTGTTTTTT.

This chain joins TRBV5-1 and TRBJ2-1; the match to TRBD2 covers 16 bases. Germline V gene lookup returns CDR1 SGHRS and CDR2 YFSETQ. V was pared by 0 bases and J by 12 bases, with 15 bases of the junction left unmatched. The CDR3 has 19 residues. CDR3 nucleotide sequence: TGCGCCAGCAGCTTGGCCCCCGGGACTAGCGGGAGGGGCTCTAGTGGGCAGTTCTTC. Protein product: CASSLAPGTSGRGSSGQFF.

The J gene is TRBJ1-1, the V gene TRBV28, with a possible D match to TRBD1 (6 bases). With 5 bases removed from V and 1 base from J, the gap between germline ends came to 14 bases. The CDR3 totals 15 residues. Germline V gene lookup returns CDR1 MDHEN and CDR2 SYDVKM. Written as DNA, the CDR3 is TGTGCCAGCAGTCCTCGGACAGCGAGGAACACTGAAGCTTTCTTT. Protein sequence: CASSPRTARNTEAFF.

The genes are TRBV2 and TRBJ2-2, with a weak D call TRBD1 (6 bases). CDR3 size: 16 residues. With 3 bases removed from V and 4 bases from J, the gap between germline ends came to 15 bases. The V gene's germline CDR1 is SNHLY and CDR2 FYNNEI. In nucleotides, the CDR3 is TGTGCCAGCAGTGAGGATAGGGGGATAGGCACCGGGGAGCTGTTTTTT. It yields the protein CASSEDRGIGTGELFF.

The chain has TRBV10-3 and TRBJ2-2; 10 nucleotides align to TRBD2. Germline V gene data show CDR1 as ENHRY and CDR2 as SYGVKD. J lost 0 bases, V lost 8 bases, and 3 bases had no gene match. CDR3 length: 15 residues. CDR3 amino acids: CAIRTSGPNTGELFF. The CDR3 bases are TGTGCCATCCGGACTAGCGGACCGAACACCGGGGAGCTGTTTTTT.

The table lists this clone with a few counts. This chain uses TRBV6-5 with TRBJ1-4; D unresolved. The V gene's germline CDR1 is MNHEY and CDR2 SVGAGI. There are 15 residues in the CDR3. V shed 0 bases and J shed 4 bases, with 9 bases lying between them. This chain's CDR3 is CASSYSDTHNEKLFF. The CDR3, as DNA: TGTGCCAGCAGTTACTCAGACACACATAATGAAAAACTGTTTTTT.

This clone was seen once. The CDR3: CASSFPQAPLHF. The CDR3 DNA reads TGTGCCAGCAGTTTCCCACAGGCCCCCCTCCACTTT. The V and J genes are TRBV6-5 and TRBJ1-6; tentative D call: TRBD1 (5 bases). Trimming shortened V by 4 bases and J by 13 bases, and 11 bases separated the two germline ends. Germline lookup yields CDR1 MNHEY and CDR2 SVGAGI. This CDR3 is built from 12 residues.

This sequence joins TRBV7-2 and TRBJ1-2; D remains unclear. V was shortened by 1 base and J by 0 bases, with 15 bases between the two germline ends. The CDR3 is made up of 17 amino acids. Looked up from germline, CDR1 is SGHTA and CDR2 is FQGNSA. CDR3 sequence: CASSLDGEQDPNYGYTF. CDR3 bases: TGTGCCAGCAGCTTAGATGGGGAGCAGGACCCTAACTATGGCTACACCTTC.

The J gene is TRBJ2-1, the V gene TRBV28, with D perhaps matching TRBD1 (6 bases). V was shortened by 2 bases and J by 3 bases, with 14 bases between the two germline ends. The CDR3 has 16 residues. Germline V gene data show CDR1 as MDHEN and CDR2 as SYDVKM. CDR3 coding DNA: TGTGCCAGCAGTTTAAGGAGGAGGACAGTCTACAATGAGCAGTTCTTC. It is translated as CASSLRRRTVYNEQFF. Variable domain in full (rest from reference TRBV28 and TRBJ2-1): DVKVTQSSRYLVKRTGEKVFLECVQDMDHENMFWYRQDPGLGLRLIYFSYDVKMKEKGDIPEGYSVSREKKERFSLILESASTNQTSMYLCASSLRRRTVYNEQFFGPGTRLTVL.

The rearrangement joins TRBV28 to TRBJ1-2; weak D call: TRBD1 (5 bases). The V gene's germline CDR1 is MDHEN and CDR2 SYDVKM. V dropped 6 bases and J dropped 3 bases, with 20 bases sitting between them. The CDR3 sequence is 16 residues long. CDR3 residues: CASRLRGSPMDYGYTF. The DNA for the CDR3 is TGTGCCAGCAGATTGCGGGGCTCCCCAATGGACTATGGCTACACCTTC.

This clone appeared a single time. The chain employs TRBV13 and TRBJ1-2; D gene ambiguous. CDR3 length: 12 amino acids. Germline lookup yields CDR1 PRHDT and CDR2 FYEKMQ (reference sequence). V gave up 3 bases and J gave up 8 bases, with 10 bases separating them. The CDR3 loop reads CASSLQAEGYTF. DNA of the CDR3: TGTGCCAGCAGCTTGCAGGCTGAGGGCTACACCTTC. Variable domain in full (rest from reference TRBV13 and TRBJ1-2): AAGVIQSPRHLIKEKRETATLKCYPIPRHDTVYWYQQGPGQDPQFLISFYEKMQSDKGSIPDRFSAQQFSDYHSELNMSSLELGDSALYFCASSLQAEGYTFGSGTRLTVV.

This chain connects TRBV7-2 to TRBJ2-5; a possible D gene is TRBD2 (6 bases). Trimming left V 5 bases short and J 5 bases short, with 15 bases between. CDR3 length equals 14 residues. CDR1 is SGHTA, CDR2 FQGNSA, per germline. This CDR3 reads CASSGRTLGETQYF. For the CDR3, the DNA is TGTGCCAGCAGCGGGAGGACACTAGGGGAGACCCAGTACTTC.

V is TRBV7-9 and J is TRBJ2-5; TRBD1 matches at 8 bases. Germline trimming cut 5 bases from V and 1 base from J; bases unmatched to any gene: 3. Germline values: CDR1 SEHNR, CDR2 FQNEAQ (reference sequence). CDR3 length: 14 residues. CDR3 coding DNA: TGTGCCAGCAGCCCGGGGACAGGCCAAGAGACCCAGTACTTC. It translates to CASSPGTGQETQYF.

This chain's CDR3 is CASSVALAGVSGELFF. CDR3 bases: TGTGCCAGCAGCGTAGCCCTAGCGGGGGTTAGCGGGGAGCTGTTTTTT. The chain employs TRBV9 and TRBJ2-2; 10 positions match TRBD2. CDR1 is SGDLS and CDR2 is YYNGEE in the germline V gene. V shed 0 bases, J shed 7 bases, and the junction held 6 bases outside the gene matches. This CDR3 region has 16 residues. The full variable domain, its missing parts supplied by reference TRBV9 and TRBJ2-2, is DSGVTQTPKHLITATGQRVTLRCSPRSGDLSVYWYQQSLDQGLQFLIQYYNGEERAKGNILERFSAQQFPDLHSELNLSSLELGDSALYFCASSVALAGVSGELFFGEGSRLTVL.

The CDR3 coding sequence is TGTGCCGGGGGGCCTAGCGGGTTAAACAATGAGCAGTTCTTC. This sequence encodes CAGGPSGLNNEQFF. J is TRBJ2-1 and V is TRBV9; 8 nucleotides agree with TRBD2. J lost 5 bases, V lost 10 bases, and 11 bases had no gene match. The CDR3 runs 14 residues. Germline-derived CDR1 and CDR2 are SGDLS and YYNGEE.

Worth noting for this clone: Other nucleotide sequences from this sample produce the same CDR3. This chain connects TRBV9 to TRBJ2-1, with 7 bases identical to TRBD2. Trimming at V came to 0 bases and at J to 5 bases, leaving 2 bases not matched to a gene. This CDR3 is built from 14 residues. Germline values: CDR1 SGDLS, CDR2 YYNGEE. In nucleotides, the CDR3 is TGTGCCAGCAGCGTAGGGCGGGGGAACAATGAGCAGTTCTTC. Its translation: CASSVGRGNNEQFF.

The chain carries TRBV29-1 and TRBJ2-2; D is unclear. CDR1 SQVTM and CDR2 ANQGSEA come from the germline V gene. The length of the CDR3 is 13 residues. V dropped 4 bases and J dropped 7 bases, with 13 bases sitting between them. The CDR3 loop reads CSVGLGSIGELFF. CDR3 DNA: TGCAGCGTTGGTCTTGGCTCCATCGGGGAGCTGTTTTTT.

The gene calls are TRBV7-2 and TRBJ2-7, with a possible D match to TRBD1 (5 bases). Trimming took 3 bases from V and 3 from J, leaving 15 bases between them. The CDR3 totals 15 residues. Germline assignment: CDR1 SGHTA and CDR2 FQGNSA. CDR3: CASSFVSDTNYEQYF. CDR3 in DNA: TGTGCCAGCAGCTTCGTCTCGGACACAAACTACGAGCAGTACTTC.

V is TRBV4-1 and J is TRBJ2-3; D is perhaps TRBD2 (5 bases). Per the germline V gene, CDR1 is MGHRA and CDR2 is YSYEKL. V was cut by 0 bases and J by 1 base, with 14 bases left in between. The CDR3 has 17 amino acids. The CDR3: CASSQDRGGRGTDTQYF. The CDR3 DNA sequence: TGCGCCAGCAGCCAAGATCGAGGCGGGCGGGGCACAGATACGCAGTATTTT.